Sequencing of this T cell receptor beta chain was carried out in a study of CD4 and CD8 cells across lung adenocarcinoma regions. Germline CDR1 MNHNS, CDR2 SASEGT. The CDR3 contains 15 residues. Details on this clonotype: Sequence at one end of the junction differs from germline and may be a read error.

Samples came from patients with localized non-small cell lung adenocarcinoma. TCRdb fed the PCR reads into MiXCR, producing one record per CDR3 protein. Found here are around 25,000 distinct CDR3 sequences, about 51% of them singletons; the top ten hold 20% to 25%. This TCR derives from a male donor with lung adenocarcinoma. The CD4 and CD8 labels of this study may be unreliable. The sequenced material came from CD4+ T cells from the center of a lung tumor. The chain joins TRBV6-1 to TRBJ2-6; tentatively, D is TRBD1 (5 bases). CDR3 in amino acids: CASKGRDSGANEQYF. DNA for the CDR3: TGTGCCAGCAAGGGTAGGGATAGTGGGGCCAACGAGCAGTATTTC.